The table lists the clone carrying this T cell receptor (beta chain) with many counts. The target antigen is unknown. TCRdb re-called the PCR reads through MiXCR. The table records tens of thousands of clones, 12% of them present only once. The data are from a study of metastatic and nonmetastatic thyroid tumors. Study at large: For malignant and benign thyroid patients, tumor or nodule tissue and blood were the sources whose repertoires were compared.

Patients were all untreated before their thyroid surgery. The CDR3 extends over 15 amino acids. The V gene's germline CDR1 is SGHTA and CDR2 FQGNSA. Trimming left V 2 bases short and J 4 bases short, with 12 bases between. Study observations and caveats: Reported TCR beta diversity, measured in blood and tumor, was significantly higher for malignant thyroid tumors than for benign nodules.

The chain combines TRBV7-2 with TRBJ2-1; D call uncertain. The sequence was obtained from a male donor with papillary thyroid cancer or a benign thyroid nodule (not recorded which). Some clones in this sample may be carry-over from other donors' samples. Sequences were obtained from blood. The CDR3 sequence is CASSLSSGPYNEQFF. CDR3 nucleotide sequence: TGTGCCAGCAGCTTATCATCCGGACCTTACAATGAGCAGTTCTTC.